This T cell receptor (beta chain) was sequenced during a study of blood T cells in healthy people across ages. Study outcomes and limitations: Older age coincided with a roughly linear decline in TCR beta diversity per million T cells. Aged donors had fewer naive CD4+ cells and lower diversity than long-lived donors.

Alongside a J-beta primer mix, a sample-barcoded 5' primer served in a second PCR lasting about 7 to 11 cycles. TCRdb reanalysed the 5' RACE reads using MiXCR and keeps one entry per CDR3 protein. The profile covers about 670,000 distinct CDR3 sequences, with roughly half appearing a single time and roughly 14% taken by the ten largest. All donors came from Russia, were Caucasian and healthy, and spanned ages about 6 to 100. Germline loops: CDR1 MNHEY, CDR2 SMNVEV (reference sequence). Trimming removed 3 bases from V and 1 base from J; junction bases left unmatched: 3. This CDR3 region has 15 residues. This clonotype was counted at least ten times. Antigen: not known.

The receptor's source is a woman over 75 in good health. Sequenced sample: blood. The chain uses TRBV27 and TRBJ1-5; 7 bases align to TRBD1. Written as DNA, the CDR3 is TGTGCCAGCAGTTTCAGACAGGGAAGCAATCAGCCCCAGCATTTT. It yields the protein CASSFRQGSNQPQHF.